This T cell receptor beta chain comes out of a study of blood T cell repertoires in COVID-19. Overall study: PBMCs, B-cell-depleted T cells, or T cells were the source of the cDNA or gDNA that made up the material.

CDR1 SNHLY and CDR2 FYNNEI come from the germline V gene. V lost 2 bases and J lost 7, with 9 bases in between. This CDR3 comprises 14 residues. Produced via immunoSEQ multiplex PCR; TCRdb's table is partial and in-frame only. The table includes 70,000 to 90,000 clones, approximately 90% detected once. The V and J genes are TRBV2 and TRBJ1-6; the D is unclear. The clonotype comes from a woman between 45 and 60 years old with acute COVID-19. Sample: PBMCs or T cells enriched from blood (not recorded which). CDR3: CASSELPNNSPLHF. In DNA, the CDR3 is TGTGCCAGCAGTGAATTACCTAACAATTCACCCCTCCACTTT.